A selection of T cell receptor beta chains follows, all from one sample in a study of cytomegalovirus exposure and HLA in healthy donors. The table came from immunoSEQ multiplex PCR; TCRdb's copy has only in-frame clones and leaves some out. Of 150,000 to 200,000 clones in the sample, approximately 70% are singletons; the top ten hold 1.5% to 2%. Sequences were obtained from PBMCs. These receptors came from a woman aged 25 to 39 in good health and CMV-seronegative. Both conserved end residues are part of each CDR3. Fields, in order: J gene, V gene, clone size, D gene, CDR3 DNA, CDR3 protein. A D gene is named only where the DNA matches it firmly. Rows may omit the clone size; those that give it use once, few, many or a size class.

J: TRBJ1-5
V: TRBV10-3
size: -
D: TRBD1
DNA: TGTGCCGTACAGGGGTTCGATCAGCCCCAGCATTTT
CDR3: CAVQGFDQPQHF

J: TRBJ2-7
V: TRBV5-6
size: -
D: TRBD1
DNA: TGTGCCAGCAGCTTAAGGCAGGGGGCGGCCGAGCAGTACTTC
CDR3: CASSLRQGAAEQYF

J: TRBJ1-6
V: TRBV10-1
size: -
D: -
DNA: TGCGCCAGCAGTGAAAATATCAGGAATTCACCCCTCCACTTT
CDR3: CASSENIRNSPLHF

J: TRBJ2-1
V: TRBV29-1
size: once
D: TRBD2
DNA: TGCAGCATATCCGAACCTACTAGCGCAAACAATGAGCAGTTCTTC
CDR3: CSISEPTSANNEQFF

J: TRBJ2-7
V: TRBV11-2
size: -
D: -
DNA: TGTGCCAGCAGCTTAGCTAGGTCAGGGTATAGGAACGAGCAGTACTTC
CDR3: CASSLARSGYRNEQYF

J: TRBJ2-7
V: TRBV25-1
size: -
D: -
DNA: TGTGCCAGCAGTAATGGAGGGCTTGTGGACGAGCAGTACTTC
CDR3: CASSNGGLVDEQYF

J: TRBJ1-4
V: TRBV28
size: -
D: -
DNA: TGTGCCAGCAGCCCCCTTGGGCCATCGTTGTTATATGGCGATGAAAAACTGTTTTTT
CDR3: CASSPLGPSLLYGDEKLFF

J: TRBJ1-4
V: TRBV21-1
size: -
D: -
DNA: TGTGCCAGCAGCCTCCCAACGTATGGAGTTGAAAAACTGTTTTTT
CDR3: CASSLPTYGVEKLFF

J: TRBJ2-2
V: TRBV7-6
size: few
D: -
DNA: TGTGCCAGCAGCTTAGGGGACTACACCGGGGAGCTGTTTTTT
CDR3: CASSLGDYTGELFF

J: TRBJ2-2
V: TRBV5-1
size: -
D: TRBD2
DNA: TGCGCCAGCAGCTTAAGCGGGAGAGGTACCGGGGAGCTGTTTTTT
CDR3: CASSLSGRGTGELFF

J: TRBJ2-5
V: TRBV20-1
size: -
D: -
DNA: TGCAGTGCTACATTAGAGACCCAGTACTTC
CDR3: CSATLETQYF

J: TRBJ2-7
V: TRBV11-2
size: many
D: TRBD1
DNA: TGTGCCAGCAGCTTAGGGGACAGGGGGGTTCGGGAGCAGTACTTC
CDR3: CASSLGDRGVREQYF

J: TRBJ2-6
V: TRBV10-3
size: -
D: -
DNA: TGTGCCACCCGACCCGGGACACTCGACTCTGGGGCCGACGTCCTGACTTTC
CDR3: CATRPGTLDSGADVLTF

J: TRBJ2-5
V: TRBV2
size: few
D: -
DNA: TGTGCCAGCAGTTACGTCCCGAGGTACCAAGAGACCCAGTACTTC
CDR3: CASSYVPRYQETQYF

J: TRBJ1-4
V: TRBV5-1
size: -
D: -
DNA: TGCGCCAGCAGCCTGGACAGCACAACTAATGAAAAACTGTTTTTT
CDR3: CASSLDSTTNEKLFF

J: TRBJ1-3
V: TRBV5-1
size: -
D: TRBD1
DNA: TGCGCCAGCAGCGTGGACAGGGGGCGCGGAAACACCATATATTTT
CDR3: CASSVDRGRGNTIYF

J: TRBJ2-3
V: TRBV4-1
size: -
D: -
DNA: TGCGCCAGCAGCCAAGATGGAGGGGGGGCCGGCACAGATACGCAGTATTTT
CDR3: CASSQDGGGAGTDTQYF

J: TRBJ1-1
V: TRBV27
size: -
D: -
DNA: TGTGCCAGCAGTCGAGGGTACGGAAGAGAGAACACTGAAGCTTTCTTT
CDR3: CASSRGYGRENTEAFF

J: TRBJ1-1
V: TRBV7-8
size: -
D: -
DNA: TGTGCCAGCAGCTCGGGACACCCTGCGAACACTGAAGCTTTCTTT
CDR3: CASSSGHPANTEAFF

J: TRBJ1-2
V: TRBV15
size: -
D: -
DNA: TGTGCCACCAGCAGACGACAGCTTACTAACTATGGCTACACCTTC
CDR3: CATSRRQLTNYGYTF

J: TRBJ2-3
V: TRBV7-2
size: few
D: TRBD2
DNA: TGTGCCAGCAGCTCCGGGGGAGCGGGGACCACAGATACGCAGTATTTT
CDR3: CASSSGGAGTTDTQYF

J: TRBJ1-2
V: TRBV27
size: -
D: -
DNA: TGTGCCAGCAAGCCGGGACTTCACTATGGCTACACCTTC
CDR3: CASKPGLHYGYTF

J: TRBJ1-2
V: TRBV6-1
size: -
D: TRBD1
DNA: TGTGCCAGCAGACCCGGGGACAGCTCTAACTATGGCTACACCTTC
CDR3: CASRPGDSSNYGYTF

J: TRBJ2-5
V: TRBV25-1
size: few
D: TRBD2
DNA: TGTGCCAGCAGTGAATTCGGGGGGGAGGAGGAGACCCAGTACTTC
CDR3: CASSEFGGEEETQYF

J: TRBJ2-7
V: TRBV18
size: -
D: -
DNA: TGTGCCAGCTCACCTAGACGGGACTTTTACTACGAGCAGTACTTC
CDR3: CASSPRRDFYYEQYF

J: TRBJ2-1
V: TRBV5-1
size: -
D: -
DNA: TGCGCCAGCAGCTTAGTAACCGGGACCTACAATGAGCAGTTCTTC
CDR3: CASSLVTGTYNEQFF